This record looks at one T cell receptor beta chain sequence and its context. Its recognized antigen is unknown. Base qualities were left out, and no much larger clone turns up one base away. This entry is derived from a study of shared clonotypes between healthy human individuals (dated by TCRdb to 2019 to 2021). For the study in its entirety: The cohort included three men and two women between 18 and 49 years of age. Per donor, three plates each were used for CD4 naive and CD4 memory, two for CD8 naive, and one for CD8 memory. To estimate repertoire size and how much clonotypes are shared between individuals, the study performed deep sequencing of blood TCR repertoires from a few healthy adults. Libraries were prepared and TCR repertoires were sequenced by different laboratories using diverse techniques, in order to increase sequencing depth and limit assay-specific biases. Between about 0.8 and 8.9 billion PBMCs per donor were obtained by leukapheresis.

Overall study outcomes, separate from this receptor: Sharing across several donors was observed for approximately 5% of naive CD4, over 3% of naive CD8, 2% to 2.5% of memory CD4, and roughly 0.43% of memory CD8 clonotypes. Incomplete sequencing was indicated by rarefaction of sorted-subset datasets, despite the large sequencing depth. Clonotypes shared by all four sorted-subset donors showed higher generation probabilities than non-shared clonotypes. Sampling was restricted to blood, and TCR repertoires in tissues likely differ from the TCR repertoires found in blood. Pairwise subsampling led to the expectation that sequencing depth would affect the degree of clonotype sharing among donors. Because the study included a small number of donors, the genetic and exposure-history diversity represented was limited. Estimated clonotype richness was generally larger for naive than for memory subsets.

TCR CDR3 regions were amplified from genomic DNA by multiplex PCR using the deep immunoSEQ assay. Extracted genomic DNA from each cell subset was spread evenly across all wells of several immunoSEQ 96-well plates, with each plate serving as a replicate. Each replicate PCR for sorted subsets received 150 to 250 ng genomic DNA, equal to tens of thousands of T cell genomes. The purified libraries were quantified using a Qubit 3.0 fluorometer, sized with a Bioanalyzer 2100, and then quantified again using the KAPA Library Quantification kit. Every immunoSEQ 96-well plate was sequenced on a dedicated single-read 150-cycle Illumina NextSeq 550 flow cell. Regarding the original processing steps: Because only junctional sequences without quality scores were contained in the immunoSEQ output, filtering matching that applied to full-length reads could not be performed. To assign V/J genes and CDR3, sequences were annotated using PyIR, a Python wrapper for IgBLAST v1.9, with IMGT germline references. Reads were removed for weak V/J assignments (E-value above 1e-6), missing CDR3, stop codons, out-of-frame junctions, or ambiguous translated residues. V3J clonotypes were defined by identical inferred V gene, J gene, and CDR3 amino acid sequence. The percentage overlap between two repertoires was calculated by dividing the number of shared unique clonotypes by the size of the smaller repertoire. Three approaches were used to assess repertoire richness: RTK rarefaction, the Chao1 estimator, and Recon v2.1 estimates of unobserved clonotypes. Generation probabilities were computed with OLGA for all TCRbeta clonotypes obtained by the gDNA method from four donors. TCRdb limited this immuneACCESS table to in-frame rearrangements with V and J called. A share of clones is missing; checked studies link under half to unresolved V genes, and the rest is unexplained. The DNA was the basis for D and trimming; V, J and clone size are from that table. The sample table lists roughly 1,500,000 clones, around 98% of them with a count of one. The ten largest clones capture roughly 0.45% of the sample.

Healthy HIV-negative adults with no recently reported acute infections or vaccinations were included as donors. Every donor was a Caucasian adult living in Nashville, Tennessee, USA. CD4+ T cells were enriched by magnetic negative selection, after which naive cells were positively selected on CD45RA and the negative fraction was taken as the memory subset. Blood was collected by leukapheresis, and PBMCs were isolated by Ficoll-Histopaque density gradient centrifugation and then cryopreserved in liquid nitrogen vapor phase. Analytical flow cytometry was used to check the purity and quantity of every magnetically sorted T cell population. Genomic DNA was isolated from every sorted fraction and measured by UV absorbance on a Nanodrop 2000c. From the cysteine through the phenylalanine, the CDR3 covers 15 amino acids. Just CDR3 DNA is preserved here, 45 bases in frame from base 1. CDR1 MDHEN and CDR2 SYDVKM were looked up in the germline V gene. V and J are trimmed by 5 bases and 6 bases, and the gene matches miss 10 bases of the junction.

The sequencing input was naive CD4+ T cells sorted from blood. Sample cell subset or site, as interpreted from the label and publication: CD45RA+ positively selected. The clonotype was recovered from a young man in good health. Recombination linked TRBV28 to TRBJ2-7; 10 junctional bases match TRBD1. CDR3 protein: CASSRPGTGVSEQYF. The base sequence is TGTGCCAGCAGTCGTCCCGGGACAGGGGTTAGCGAGCAGTACTTC.